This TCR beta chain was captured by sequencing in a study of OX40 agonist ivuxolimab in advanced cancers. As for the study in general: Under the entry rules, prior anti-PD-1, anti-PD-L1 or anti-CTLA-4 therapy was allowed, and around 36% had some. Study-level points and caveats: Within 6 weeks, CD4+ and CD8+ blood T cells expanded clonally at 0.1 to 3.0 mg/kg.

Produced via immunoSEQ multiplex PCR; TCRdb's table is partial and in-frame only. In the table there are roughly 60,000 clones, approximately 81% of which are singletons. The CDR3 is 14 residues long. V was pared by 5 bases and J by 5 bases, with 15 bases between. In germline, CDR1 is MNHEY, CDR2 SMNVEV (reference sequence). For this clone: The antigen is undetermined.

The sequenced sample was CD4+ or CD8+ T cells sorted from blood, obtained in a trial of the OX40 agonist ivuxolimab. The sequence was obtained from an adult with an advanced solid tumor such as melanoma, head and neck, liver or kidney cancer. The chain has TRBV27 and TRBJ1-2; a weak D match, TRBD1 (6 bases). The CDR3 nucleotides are TGTGCCAGCAGTCCGGACAGAGGACTTTATGGCTACACCTTC. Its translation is CASSPDRGLYGYTF.